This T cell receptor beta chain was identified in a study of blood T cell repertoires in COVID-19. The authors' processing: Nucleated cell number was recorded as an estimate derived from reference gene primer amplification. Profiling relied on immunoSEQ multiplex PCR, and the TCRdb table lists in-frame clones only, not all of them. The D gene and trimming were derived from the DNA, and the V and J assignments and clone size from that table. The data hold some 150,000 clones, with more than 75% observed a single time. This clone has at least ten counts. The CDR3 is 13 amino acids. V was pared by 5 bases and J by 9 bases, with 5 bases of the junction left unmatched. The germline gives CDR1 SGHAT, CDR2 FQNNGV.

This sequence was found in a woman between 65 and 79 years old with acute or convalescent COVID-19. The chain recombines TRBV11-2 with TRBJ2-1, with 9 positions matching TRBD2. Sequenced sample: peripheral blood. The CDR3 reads CASSLSGRSEQFF. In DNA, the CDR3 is TGTGCCAGCAGCCTGAGCGGGAGGAGTGAGCAGTTCTTC. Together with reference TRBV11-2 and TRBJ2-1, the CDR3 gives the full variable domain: EAGVAQSPRYKIIEKRQSVAFWCNPISGHATLYWYQQILGQGPKLLIQFQNNGVVDDSQLPKDRFSAERLKGVDSTLKIQPAKLEDSAVYLCASSLSGRSEQFFGPGTRLTVL.